Shown below are 10 T cell receptor beta chains from a single sample sequenced in a study of T cells after posttransplantation cyclophosphamide. Using immunoSEQ multiplex PCR, the repertoire was profiled, and TCRdb retains in-frame clones only, with some absent. The specimen has about 14,000 clones, none found just once. Treatment was busulfan-fludarabine conditioning, a marrow graft, and cyclophosphamide on days +3 and +4. The sequenced sample was PBMCs, obtained 950 to 1,200 days after allogeneic stem cell transplant with posttransplant cyclophosphamide. These receptors were collected from a female patient between 35 and 55 years old who received an allogeneic stem cell transplant from a related donor, was CMV-positive, and had no GVHD. Some T cells may be transferred from the graft donor.

The chain couples TRBV7-9 to TRBJ1-1; no firm D call. The ends were cut back, 5 bases at V and 0 bases at J, with 7 bases in the middle. Germline lookup yields CDR1 SEHNR and CDR2 FQNEAQ (reference sequence). The CDR3 has 13 residues. CDR3 coding DNA: TGTGCCAGCAGCCCAACAGTGAACACTGAAGCTTTCTTT. It translates to CASSPTVNTEAFF.

This clone came up many times. The V gene is TRBV2, the J gene TRBJ2-3; 10 positions agree with TRBD2. This CDR3 is built from 16 residues. Germline trimming cut 6 bases from V and 6 bases from J; bases unmatched to any gene: 12. CDR1 SNHLY and CDR2 FYNNEI come from the germline V gene. CDR3 loop: CASRLKASGGMDTQYF. In DNA form, the CDR3 reads TGTGCCAGCAGACTAAAGGCTAGCGGGGGAATGGATACGCAGTATTTT.

There are many counts of this clone. V is TRBV28 and J is TRBJ1-1, with unresolved D. The V gene's germline CDR1 is MDHEN and CDR2 SYDVKM. This CDR3 is 17 amino acids long. V was shortened by 1 base and J by 4 bases, with 19 bases between the two germline ends. The DNA of the CDR3 is TGTGCCAGCAGTTTATCCCCAAGGCTCCGAAGGAGCACTGAAGCTTTCTTT. Its protein product is CASSLSPRLRRSTEAFF.

This clone appeared a few times. This rearrangement joins TRBV4-3 to TRBJ2-5; perhaps TRBD2 as D (5 bases). Near its end, the DNA agrees better with TRBJ2-7, so the J call may be wrong. The germline V gene has CDR1 LGHNA and CDR2 YSLEER. The CDR3 spans 17 residues. CDR3 nucleotide sequence: TGCGCCAGCAGCCAAGATGTCGAGGGAGCCTACTTCTACGAGCAGTACTTC. Its protein product is CASSQDVEGAYFYEQYF.

In its sample, this clone was seen many times. The gene calls are TRBV6-1 and TRBJ1-6, with a tentative D call TRBD1 (5 bases). V shed 6 bases and J shed 10 bases, with 16 bases lying between them. CDR3 length: 14 amino acids. In germline, CDR1 is MNHNS, CDR2 SASEGT. CDR3 bases: TGTGCCAGCAGGCTTACTGGGGCTACCTCACCCCTCCACTTT. Translated, it gives CASRLTGATSPLHF.

V and J are TRBV29-1 and TRBJ2-7; TRBD1 matches 9 bases. The CDR3 extends over 12 amino acids. Germline V lookup: CDR1 SQVTM, CDR2 ANQGSEA. The junction had 8 bases not matched to a gene; V was cut back by 7 bases and J by 7 bases. CDR3 in DNA: TGCAGCGCGGGACAGGGAAGCCTAGAGCAGTACTTC. Its protein is CSAGQGSLEQYF.

This clone has a count of ten or more. DNA of the CDR3: TGCGCCAGCAGCCACCTCCTGGGACTAAGCTCCTACGAGCAGTACTTC. This encodes CASSHLLGLSSYEQYF. V and J are TRBV4-1 and TRBJ2-7; the match to TRBD2 covers 7 bases. CDR1 is MGHRA and CDR2 is YSYEKL in the germline V gene. There are 16 residues in the CDR3. With 3 bases clipped from V and 0 bases from J, the junction kept 8 bases outside the gene matches.

The table lists this clone with many counts. The chain is built from TRBV29-1 and TRBJ2-7, with TRBD1 as a possible D gene (5 bases). The germline CDR1 and CDR2 sequences are SQVTM and ANQGSEA. The CDR3 length is 12 residues. V was cut by 4 bases and J by 5 bases, with 12 bases left in between. CDR3 coding DNA: TGCAGCGTTGTTCGACAGAGGAACGAGCAGTACTTC. Its translation is CSVVRQRNEQYF.

This clone was recorded at least ten times. The chain joins TRBV7-3 to TRBJ1-2; 7 nucleotides match TRBD1. The CDR3 has 19 residues. From germline, CDR1 is SGHTA and CDR2 FQGTGA. With 2 bases clipped from V and 4 bases from J, the junction kept 19 bases outside the gene matches. CDR3 in amino acids: CASSLLRQGKGQNFYGYTF. CDR3 DNA: TGTGCCAGCAGCTTACTTAGACAGGGTAAAGGTCAGAACTTCTATGGCTACACCTTC.

The chain carries TRBV2 and TRBJ2-5; TRBD2 matches 8 bases. CDR3 length: 14 residues. V dropped 2 bases and J dropped 5; count of bases not matched to a gene: 4. In germline, CDR1 is SNHLY, CDR2 FYNNEI. The CDR3 bases are TGTGCCAGCAGTGAACGGGGGGGGGCGGAGACCCAGTACTTC. This gives the protein CASSERGGAETQYF.